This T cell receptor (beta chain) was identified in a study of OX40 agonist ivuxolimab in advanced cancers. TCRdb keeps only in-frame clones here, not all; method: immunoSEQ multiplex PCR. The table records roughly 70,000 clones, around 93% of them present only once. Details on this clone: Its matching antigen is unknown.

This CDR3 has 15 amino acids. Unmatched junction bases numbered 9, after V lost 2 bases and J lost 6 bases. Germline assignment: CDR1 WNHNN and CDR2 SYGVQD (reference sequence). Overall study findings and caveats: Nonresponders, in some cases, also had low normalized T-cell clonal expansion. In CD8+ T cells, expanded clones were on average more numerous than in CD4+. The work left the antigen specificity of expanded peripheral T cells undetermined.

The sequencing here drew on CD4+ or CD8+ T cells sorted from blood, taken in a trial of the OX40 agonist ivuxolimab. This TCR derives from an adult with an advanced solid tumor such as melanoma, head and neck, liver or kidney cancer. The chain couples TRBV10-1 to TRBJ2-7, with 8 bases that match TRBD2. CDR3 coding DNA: TGCGCCAGCAGTGAGACGGGAGGGCCATTGGGCGAGCAGTACTTC. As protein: CASSETGGPLGEQYF.